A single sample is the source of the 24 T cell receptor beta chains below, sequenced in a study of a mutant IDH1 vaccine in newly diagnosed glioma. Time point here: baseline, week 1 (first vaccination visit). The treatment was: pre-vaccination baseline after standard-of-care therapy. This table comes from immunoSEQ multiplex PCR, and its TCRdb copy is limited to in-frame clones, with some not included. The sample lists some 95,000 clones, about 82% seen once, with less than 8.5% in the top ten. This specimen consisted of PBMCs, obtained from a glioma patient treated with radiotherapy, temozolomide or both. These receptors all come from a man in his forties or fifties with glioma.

CDR3: CASSRDLADTQYF. CDR3 nucleotide sequence: TGCGCCAGCAGTCGCGACCTAGCAGATACGCAGTATTTT. This sequence joins TRBV10-2 and TRBJ2-3; D is ambiguous. With 5 bases removed from V and 4 bases from J, the gap between germline ends came to 10 bases. The CDR3 has 13 residues. Germline V gives CDR1 WSHSY, CDR2 SAAADI.

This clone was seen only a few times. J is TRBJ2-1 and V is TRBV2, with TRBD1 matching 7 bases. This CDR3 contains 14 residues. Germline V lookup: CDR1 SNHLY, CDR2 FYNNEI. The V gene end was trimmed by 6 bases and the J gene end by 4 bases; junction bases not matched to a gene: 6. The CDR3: CASSPWTGYNEQFF. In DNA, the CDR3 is TGTGCCAGCAGCCCCTGGACAGGATACAATGAGCAGTTCTTC.

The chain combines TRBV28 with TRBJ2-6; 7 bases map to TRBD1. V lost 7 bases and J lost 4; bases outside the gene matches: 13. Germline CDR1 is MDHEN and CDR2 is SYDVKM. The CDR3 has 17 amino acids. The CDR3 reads CASISRGTAEGANVLTF. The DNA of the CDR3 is TGTGCCAGCATCTCAAGGGGGACAGCGGAGGGGGCCAACGTCCTGACTTTC. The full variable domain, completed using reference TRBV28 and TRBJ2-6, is DVKVTQSSRYLVKRTGEKVFLECVQDMDHENMFWYRQDPGLGLRLIYFSYDVKMKEKGDIPEGYSVSREKKERFSLILESASTNQTSMYLCASISRGTAEGANVLTFGAGSRLTVL.

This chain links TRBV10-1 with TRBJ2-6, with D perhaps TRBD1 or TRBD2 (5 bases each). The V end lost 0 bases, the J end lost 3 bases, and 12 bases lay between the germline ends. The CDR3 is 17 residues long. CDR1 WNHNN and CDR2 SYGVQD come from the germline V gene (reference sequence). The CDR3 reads CASSESVMGVGANVLTF. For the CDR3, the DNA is TGCGCCAGCAGTGAGTCAGTCATGGGGGTTGGGGCCAACGTCCTGACTTTC.

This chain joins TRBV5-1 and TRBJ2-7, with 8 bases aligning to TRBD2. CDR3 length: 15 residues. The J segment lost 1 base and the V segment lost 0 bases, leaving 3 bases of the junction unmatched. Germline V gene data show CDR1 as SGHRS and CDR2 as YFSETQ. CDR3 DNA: TGCGCCAGCAGCTTGGAACTAGCGGTTTCCTACGAGCAGTACTTC. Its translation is CASSLELAVSYEQYF.

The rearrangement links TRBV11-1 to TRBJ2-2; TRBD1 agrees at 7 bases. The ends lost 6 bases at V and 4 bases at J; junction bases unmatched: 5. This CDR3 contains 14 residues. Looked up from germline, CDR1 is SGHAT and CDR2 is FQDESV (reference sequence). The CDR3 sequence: CASRETGLTGELFF. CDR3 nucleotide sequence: TGTGCCAGCAGGGAGACAGGGCTCACCGGGGAGCTGTTTTTT.

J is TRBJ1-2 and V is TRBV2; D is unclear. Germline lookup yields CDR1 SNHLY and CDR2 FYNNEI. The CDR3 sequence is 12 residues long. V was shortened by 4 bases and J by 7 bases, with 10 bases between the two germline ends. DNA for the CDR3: TGTGCCAGCAGTGTGGACCACAGTGGCTACACCTTC. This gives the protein CASSVDHSGYTF.

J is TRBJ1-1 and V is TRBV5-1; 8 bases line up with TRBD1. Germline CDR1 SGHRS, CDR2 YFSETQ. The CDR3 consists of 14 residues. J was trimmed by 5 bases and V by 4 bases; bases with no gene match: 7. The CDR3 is CASSPAGGWTEAFF. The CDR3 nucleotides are TGCGCCAGCAGCCCCGCAGGGGGCTGGACTGAAGCTTTCTTT.

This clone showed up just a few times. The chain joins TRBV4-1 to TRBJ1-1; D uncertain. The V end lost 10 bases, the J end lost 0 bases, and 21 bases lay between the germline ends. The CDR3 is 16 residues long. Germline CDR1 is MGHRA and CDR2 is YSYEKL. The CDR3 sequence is CATQESWVAVNTEAFF. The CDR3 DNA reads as TGCGCCACCCAAGAATCGTGGGTCGCCGTGAACACTGAAGCTTTCTTT.

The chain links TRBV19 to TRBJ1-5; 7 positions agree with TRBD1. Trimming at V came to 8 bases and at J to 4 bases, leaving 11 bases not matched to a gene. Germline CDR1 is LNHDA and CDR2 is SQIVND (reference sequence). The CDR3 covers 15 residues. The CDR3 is CASHSQGGANQPQHF. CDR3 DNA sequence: TGTGCCAGTCACTCTCAGGGGGGGGCAAATCAGCCCCAGCATTTT.

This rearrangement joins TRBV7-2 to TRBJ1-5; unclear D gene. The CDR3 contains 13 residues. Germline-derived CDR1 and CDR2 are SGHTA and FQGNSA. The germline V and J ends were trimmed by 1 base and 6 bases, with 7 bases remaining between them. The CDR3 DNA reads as TGTGCCAGCAGCTTAGACCCTGGTCAGCCCCAGCATTTT. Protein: CASSLDPGQPQHF.

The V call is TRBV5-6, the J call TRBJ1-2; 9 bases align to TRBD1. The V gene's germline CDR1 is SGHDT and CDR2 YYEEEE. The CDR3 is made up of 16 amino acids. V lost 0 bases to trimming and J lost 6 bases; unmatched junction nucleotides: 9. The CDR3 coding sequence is TGTGCCAGCAGCTTGGCAACAGGGGGCGTTTTCGATGGCTACACCTTC. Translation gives CASSLATGGVFDGYTF.

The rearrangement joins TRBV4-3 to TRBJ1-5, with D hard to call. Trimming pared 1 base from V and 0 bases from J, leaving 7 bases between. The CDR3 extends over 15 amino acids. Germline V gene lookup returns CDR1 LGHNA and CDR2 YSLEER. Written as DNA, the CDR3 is TGCGCCAGCAGCCAAGCCGTCGGTAGCAATCAGCCCCAGCATTTT. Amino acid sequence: CASSQAVGSNQPQHF.

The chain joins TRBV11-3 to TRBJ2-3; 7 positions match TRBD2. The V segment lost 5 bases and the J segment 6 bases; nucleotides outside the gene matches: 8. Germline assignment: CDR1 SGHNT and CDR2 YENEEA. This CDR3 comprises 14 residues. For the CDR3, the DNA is TGTGCCAGCAGCCCCCTCGGGGGGAGCGATACGCAGTATTTT. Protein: CASSPLGGSDTQYF.

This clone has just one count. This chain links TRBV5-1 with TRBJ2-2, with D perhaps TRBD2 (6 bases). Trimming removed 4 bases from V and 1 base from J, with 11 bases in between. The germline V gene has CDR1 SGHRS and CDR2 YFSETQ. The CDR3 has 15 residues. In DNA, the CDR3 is TGCGCCAGCAGCCGGGACGGGAGGAACACCGGGGAGCTGTTTTTT. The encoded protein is CASSRDGRNTGELFF.

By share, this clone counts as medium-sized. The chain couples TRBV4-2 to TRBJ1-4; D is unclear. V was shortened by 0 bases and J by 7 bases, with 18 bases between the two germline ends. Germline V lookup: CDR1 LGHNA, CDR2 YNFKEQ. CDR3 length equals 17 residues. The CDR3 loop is CASSQDPTLGRAEKLFF. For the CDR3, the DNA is TGTGCCAGCAGCCAAGATCCCACCTTAGGACGAGCTGAAAAACTGTTTTTT.

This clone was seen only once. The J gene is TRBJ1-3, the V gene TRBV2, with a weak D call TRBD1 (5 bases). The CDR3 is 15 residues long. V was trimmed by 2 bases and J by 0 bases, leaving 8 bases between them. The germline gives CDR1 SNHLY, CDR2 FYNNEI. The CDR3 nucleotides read TGTGCCAGCAGTGAACTGGGGGTCTCTGGAAACACCATATATTTT. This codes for CASSELGVSGNTIYF.

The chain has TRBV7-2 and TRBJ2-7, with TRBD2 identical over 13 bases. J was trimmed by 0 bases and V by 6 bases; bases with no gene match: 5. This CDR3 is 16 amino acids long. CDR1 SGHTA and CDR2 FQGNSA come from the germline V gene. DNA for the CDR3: TGTGCCAGCAGTTCCCGACTAGCGGGGGGCTCCTACGAGCAGTACTTC. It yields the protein CASSSRLAGGSYEQYF.

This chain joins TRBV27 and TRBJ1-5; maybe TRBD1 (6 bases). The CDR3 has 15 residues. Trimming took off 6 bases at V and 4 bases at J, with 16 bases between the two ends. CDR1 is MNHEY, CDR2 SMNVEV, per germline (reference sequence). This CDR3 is CASSPTGTSNQPQHF. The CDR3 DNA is TGTGCCAGCAGCCCAACCGGGACATCGAATCAGCCCCAGCATTTT.

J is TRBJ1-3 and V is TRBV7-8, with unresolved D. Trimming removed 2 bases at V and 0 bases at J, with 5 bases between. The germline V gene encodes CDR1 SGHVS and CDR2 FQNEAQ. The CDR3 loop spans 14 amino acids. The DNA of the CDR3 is TGTGCCAGCAGCTTAAGGAGCTCTGGAAACACCATATATTTT. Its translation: CASSLRSSGNTIYF.

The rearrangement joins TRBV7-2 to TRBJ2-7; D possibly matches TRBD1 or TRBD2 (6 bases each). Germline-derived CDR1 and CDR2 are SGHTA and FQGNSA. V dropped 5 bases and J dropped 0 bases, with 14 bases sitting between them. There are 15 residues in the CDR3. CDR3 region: CASSPGAGTSYEQYF. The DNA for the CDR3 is TGTGCCAGCAGCCCAGGGGCGGGAACCTCCTACGAGCAGTACTTC.

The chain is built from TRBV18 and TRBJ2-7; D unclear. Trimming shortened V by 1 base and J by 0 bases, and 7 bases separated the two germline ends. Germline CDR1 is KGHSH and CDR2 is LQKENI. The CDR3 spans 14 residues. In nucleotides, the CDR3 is TGTGCCAGCTCACCACAGGGCAGCTCCTACGAGCAGTACTTC. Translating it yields CASSPQGSSYEQYF.

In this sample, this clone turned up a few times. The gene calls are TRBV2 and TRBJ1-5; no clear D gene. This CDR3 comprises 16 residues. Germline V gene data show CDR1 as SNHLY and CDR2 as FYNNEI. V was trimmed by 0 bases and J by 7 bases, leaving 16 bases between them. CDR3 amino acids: CASSEAGVSGVQPQHF. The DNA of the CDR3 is TGTGCCAGCAGTGAAGCTGGGGTAAGTGGGGTGCAGCCCCAGCATTTT.

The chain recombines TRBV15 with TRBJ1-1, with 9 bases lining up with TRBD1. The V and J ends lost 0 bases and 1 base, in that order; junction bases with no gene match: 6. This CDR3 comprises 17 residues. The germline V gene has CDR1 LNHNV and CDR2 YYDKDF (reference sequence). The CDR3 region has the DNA TGTGCCACCAGCAGAGATGACAGGGGGAGGGGGAACACTGAAGCTTTCTTT. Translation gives CATSRDDRGRGNTEAFF.